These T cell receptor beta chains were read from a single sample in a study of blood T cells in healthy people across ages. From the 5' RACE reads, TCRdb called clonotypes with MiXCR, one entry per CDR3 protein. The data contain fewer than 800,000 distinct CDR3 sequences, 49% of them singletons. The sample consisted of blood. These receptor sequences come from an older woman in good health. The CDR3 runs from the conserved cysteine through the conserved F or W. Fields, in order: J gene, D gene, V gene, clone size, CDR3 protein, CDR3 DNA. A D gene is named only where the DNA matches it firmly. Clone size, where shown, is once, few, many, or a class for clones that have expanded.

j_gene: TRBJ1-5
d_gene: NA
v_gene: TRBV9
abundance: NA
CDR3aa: CASSVSAGNQPQHF
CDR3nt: TGTGCCAGCAGCGTAAGTGCGGGGAACCAGCCCCAGCATTTT

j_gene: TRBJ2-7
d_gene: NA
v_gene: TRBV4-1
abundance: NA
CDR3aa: CASSVEEEDEQYF
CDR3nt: TGCGCCAGCAGTGTGGAGGAGGAAGACGAGCAGTACTTC

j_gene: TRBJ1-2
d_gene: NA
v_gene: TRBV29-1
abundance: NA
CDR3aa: CSVTAYYGYTF
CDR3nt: TGCAGCGTTACCGCGTACTATGGCTACACCTTC

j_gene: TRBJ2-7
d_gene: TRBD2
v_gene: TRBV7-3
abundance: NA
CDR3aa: CASSPGGTTDYEQYF
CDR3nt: TGTGCCAGCAGCCCAGGCGGGACTACAGACTACGAGCAGTACTTC

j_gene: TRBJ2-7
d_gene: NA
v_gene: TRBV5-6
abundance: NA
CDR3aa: CASSYRVDRQGKHEQYF
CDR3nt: TGTGCCAGCAGCTACCGGGTCGACCGCCAAGGAAAGCACGAGCAGTACTTC

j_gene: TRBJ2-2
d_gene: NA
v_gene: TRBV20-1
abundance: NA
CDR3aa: CSARPSATGELFF
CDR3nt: TGCAGTGCTAGACCTAGCGCGACCGGGGAGCTGTTTTTT

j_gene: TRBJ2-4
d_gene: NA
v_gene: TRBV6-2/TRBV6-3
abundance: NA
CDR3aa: CASSLPQAKNIQYF
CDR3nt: TGTGCCAGCAGCCTACCGCAAGCCAAAAACATTCAGTACTTC

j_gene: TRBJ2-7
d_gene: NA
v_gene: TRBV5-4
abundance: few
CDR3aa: CASSSGRSGTGAYEQYF
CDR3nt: TGTGCCAGCAGCTCAGGACGCTCCGGGACGGGGGCCTACGAGCAGTACTTC

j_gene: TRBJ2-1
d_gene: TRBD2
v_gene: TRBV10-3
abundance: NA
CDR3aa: CAISIQREGGEQFF
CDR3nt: TGTGCCATCAGTATTCAGCGGGAGGGAGGTGAGCAGTTCTTC

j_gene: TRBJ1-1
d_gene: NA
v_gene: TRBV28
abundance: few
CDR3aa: CASSPSGSTEAFF
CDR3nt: TGTGCCAGCAGTCCCTCAGGGAGCACTGAAGCTTTCTTT

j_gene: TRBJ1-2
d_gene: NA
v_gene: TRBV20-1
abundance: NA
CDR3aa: CSATEGYYGYTF
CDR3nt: TGCAGTGCTACAGAGGGGTACTATGGCTACACCTTC

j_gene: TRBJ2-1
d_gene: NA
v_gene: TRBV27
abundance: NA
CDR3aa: CASSYAADYNEQFF
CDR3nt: TGTGCCAGCAGTTATGCGGCGGACTACAATGAGCAGTTCTTC

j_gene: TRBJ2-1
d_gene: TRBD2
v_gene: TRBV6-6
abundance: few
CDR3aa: CASSQTSGYNEQFF
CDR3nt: TGTGCCAGCAGTCAGACTAGCGGTTACAATGAGCAGTTCTTC

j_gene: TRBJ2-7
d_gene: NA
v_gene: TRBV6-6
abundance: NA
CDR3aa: CASSYQPGAGSYEQYF
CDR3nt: TGTGCCAGCAGTTACCAGCCGGGAGCGGGCTCTTACGAGCAGTACTTC

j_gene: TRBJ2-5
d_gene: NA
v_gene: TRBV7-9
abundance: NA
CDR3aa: CASSVPREETQYF
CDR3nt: TGTGCCAGCAGCGTCCCTAGGGAAGAGACCCAGTACTTC

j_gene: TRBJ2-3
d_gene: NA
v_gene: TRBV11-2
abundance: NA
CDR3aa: CASSWQVRVTDTQYF
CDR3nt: TGTGCCAGCAGCTGGCAGGTTCGAGTCACAGATACGCAGTATTTT

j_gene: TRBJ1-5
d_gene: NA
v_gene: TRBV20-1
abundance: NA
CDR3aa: CSARDSGRLGQPQHF
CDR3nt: TGCAGTGCTAGAGATAGTGGGAGGCTCGGTCAGCCCCAGCATTTT

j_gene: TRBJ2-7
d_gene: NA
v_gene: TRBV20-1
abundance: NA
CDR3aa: CSAPGGATYEQYF
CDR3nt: TGCAGTGCCCCAGGAGGGGCCACCTACGAGCAGTACTTC

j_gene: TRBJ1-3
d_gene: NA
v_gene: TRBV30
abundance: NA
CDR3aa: CAWILGNTIYF
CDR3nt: TGTGCCTGGATCCTTGGAAACACCATATATTTT

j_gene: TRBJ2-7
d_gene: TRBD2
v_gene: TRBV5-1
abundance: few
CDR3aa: CASSSPGTSGTASYEQYF
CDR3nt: TGCGCCAGCAGTTCCCCCGGGACTAGCGGGACAGCATCCTACGAGCAGTACTTC

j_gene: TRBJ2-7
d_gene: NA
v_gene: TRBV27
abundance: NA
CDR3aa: CASIPGVNEQYF
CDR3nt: TGTGCCAGCATTCCAGGAGTTAACGAGCAGTACTTC

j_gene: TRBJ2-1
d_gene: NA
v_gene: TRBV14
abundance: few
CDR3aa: CASSPYEYSYNEQFF
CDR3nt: TGTGCCAGCAGCCCATACGAGTACTCCTACAATGAGCAGTTCTTC

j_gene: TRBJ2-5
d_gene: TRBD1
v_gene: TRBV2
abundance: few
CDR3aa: CASSEASGQGETQYF
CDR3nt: TGTGCCAGCAGTGAAGCCTCGGGACAGGGAGAGACCCAGTACTTC

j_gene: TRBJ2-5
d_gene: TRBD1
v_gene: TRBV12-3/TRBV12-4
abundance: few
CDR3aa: CASSLSRGTGTQETQYF
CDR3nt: TGTGCCAGCAGCCTTAGTAGGGGGACAGGGACGCAAGAGACCCAGTACTTC

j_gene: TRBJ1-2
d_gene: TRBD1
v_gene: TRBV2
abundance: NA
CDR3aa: CASRDRASAGYTF
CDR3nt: TGTGCCAGCAGGGACAGGGCTAGCGCCGGCTACACCTTC

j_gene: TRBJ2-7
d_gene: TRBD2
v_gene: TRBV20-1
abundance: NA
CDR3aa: CSTRDDSGVPEQYF
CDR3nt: TGCAGTACCAGAGACGATAGCGGGGTCCCCGAGCAGTACTTC

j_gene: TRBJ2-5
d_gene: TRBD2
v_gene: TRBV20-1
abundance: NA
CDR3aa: CSARDLLAGYQETQYF
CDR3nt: TGCAGTGCTAGAGATCTCCTAGCGGGATACCAAGAGACCCAGTACTTC

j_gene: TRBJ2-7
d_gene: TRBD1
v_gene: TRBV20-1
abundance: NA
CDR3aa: CSARNGDRFPYEQYF
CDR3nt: TGCAGTGCCCGGAACGGGGACAGATTCCCCTACGAGCAGTACTTC

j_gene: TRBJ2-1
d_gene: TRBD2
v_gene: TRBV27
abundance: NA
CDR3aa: CASSLPGGYEQFF
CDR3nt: TGTGCCAGCAGTTTGCCCGGGGGGTATGAGCAGTTCTTC

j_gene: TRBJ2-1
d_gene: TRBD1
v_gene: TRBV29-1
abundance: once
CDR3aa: CSVRTGGPIEFF
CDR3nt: TGCAGCGTCAGAACAGGGGGCCCCATCGAGTTCTTC

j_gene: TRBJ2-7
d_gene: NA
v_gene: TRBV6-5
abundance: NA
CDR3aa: CASQLSSYNEQYF
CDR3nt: TGTGCCTCCCAACTCAGCTCCTACAATGAGCAGTACTTC

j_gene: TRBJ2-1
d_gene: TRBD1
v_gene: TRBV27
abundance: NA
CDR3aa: CASNRLAGQGRNEQFF
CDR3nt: TGTGCCAGCAACCGCCTGGCGGGACAGGGGCGGAATGAGCAGTTCTTC

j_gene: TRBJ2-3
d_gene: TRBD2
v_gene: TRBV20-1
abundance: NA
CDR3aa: CSAGEREGGTDTQYF
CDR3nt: TGCAGTGCGGGAGAGCGGGAGGGAGGCACAGATACGCAGTATTTT

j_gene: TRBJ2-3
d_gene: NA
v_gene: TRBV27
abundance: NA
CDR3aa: CASRPTGKATDTQYF
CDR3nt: TGTGCCAGCCGTCCGACAGGCAAAGCAACAGATACGCAGTATTTT

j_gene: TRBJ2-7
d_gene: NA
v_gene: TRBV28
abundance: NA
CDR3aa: CASSLGRAVTYEQYF
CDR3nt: TGTGCCAGCAGTTTAGGACGAGCGGTCACCTACGAGCAGTACTTC

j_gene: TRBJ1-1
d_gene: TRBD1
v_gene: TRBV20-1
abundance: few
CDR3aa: CSAKGTGLTEAFF
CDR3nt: TGCAGTGCTAAGGGGACAGGGCTCACTGAAGCTTTCTTT

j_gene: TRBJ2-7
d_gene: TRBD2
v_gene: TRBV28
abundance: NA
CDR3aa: CASSSPASGTEYEQYF
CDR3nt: TGTGCCAGCAGTTCCCCCGCTAGCGGGACTGAATACGAGCAGTACTTC

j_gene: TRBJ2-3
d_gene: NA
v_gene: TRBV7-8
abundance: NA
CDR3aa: CASSSPVGGEDTQYF
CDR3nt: TGTGCCAGCAGCTCCCCCGTGGGCGGGGAAGATACGCAGTATTTT

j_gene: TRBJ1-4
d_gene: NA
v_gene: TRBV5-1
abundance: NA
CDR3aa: CASSLGSTATNEKLFF
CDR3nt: TGCGCCAGCAGCCTTGGGAGCACCGCAACTAATGAAAAACTGTTTTTT

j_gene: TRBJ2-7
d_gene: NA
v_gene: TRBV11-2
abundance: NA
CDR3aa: CASSLGSGGYNEQYF
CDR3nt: TGTGCCAGCAGCTTGGGCTCAGGGGGGTACAATGAGCAGTACTTC

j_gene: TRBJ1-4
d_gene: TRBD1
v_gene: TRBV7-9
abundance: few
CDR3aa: CASSPQGRQEKLFF
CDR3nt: TGTGCCAGCAGTCCACAGGGGCGACAGGAAAAACTGTTTTTT

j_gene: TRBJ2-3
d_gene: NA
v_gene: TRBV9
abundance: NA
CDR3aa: CASSDLTDTQYF
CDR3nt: TGTGCCAGCAGCGACCTAACAGATACGCAGTATTTT